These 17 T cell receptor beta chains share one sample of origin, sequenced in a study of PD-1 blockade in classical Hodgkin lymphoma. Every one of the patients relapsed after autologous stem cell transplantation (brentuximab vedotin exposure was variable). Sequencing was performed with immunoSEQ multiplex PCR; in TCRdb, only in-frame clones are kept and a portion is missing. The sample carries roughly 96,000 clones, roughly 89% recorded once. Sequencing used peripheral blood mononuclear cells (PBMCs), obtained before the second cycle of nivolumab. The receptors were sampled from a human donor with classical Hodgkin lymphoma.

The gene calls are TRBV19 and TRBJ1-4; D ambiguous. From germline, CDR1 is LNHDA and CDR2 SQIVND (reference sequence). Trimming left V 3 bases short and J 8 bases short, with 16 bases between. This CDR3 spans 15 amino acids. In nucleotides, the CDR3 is TGTGCCAGTAGTATTGATTACGACGGTAGGGAAAAACTGTTTTTT. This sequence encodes CASSIDYDGREKLFF.

Here the CDR3 DNA reads TGTGCCAGCAGCTTAGGGGGGAATGAAAAACTGTTTTTT. Protein: CASSLGGNEKLFF. This sequence joins TRBV7-9 and TRBJ1-4; maybe TRBD1 (5 bases). Germline lookup yields CDR1 SEHNR and CDR2 FQNEAQ (reference sequence). CDR3 length: 13 residues. The V and J ends lost 1 base and 5 bases respectively, with 5 bases between them.

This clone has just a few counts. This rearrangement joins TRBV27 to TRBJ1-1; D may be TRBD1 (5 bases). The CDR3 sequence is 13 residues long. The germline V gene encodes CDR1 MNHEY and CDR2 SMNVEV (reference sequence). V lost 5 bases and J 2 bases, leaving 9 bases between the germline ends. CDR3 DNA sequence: TGTGCCAGCAGTCAGGGATTTAACACTGAAGCTTTCTTT. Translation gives CASSQGFNTEAFF.

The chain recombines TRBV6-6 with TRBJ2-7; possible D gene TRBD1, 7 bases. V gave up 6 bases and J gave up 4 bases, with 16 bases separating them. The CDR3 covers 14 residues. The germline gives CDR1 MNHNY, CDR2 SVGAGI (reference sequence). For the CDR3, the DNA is TGTGCCAGCAGGACAGGGACTTGGCCTTACGAGCAGTACTTC. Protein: CASRTGTWPYEQYF.

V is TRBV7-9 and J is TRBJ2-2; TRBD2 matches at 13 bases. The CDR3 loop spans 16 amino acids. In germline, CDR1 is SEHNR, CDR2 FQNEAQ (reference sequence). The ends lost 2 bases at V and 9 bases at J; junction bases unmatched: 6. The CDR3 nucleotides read TGTGCCAGCAGCTTATGGGGGACTAGCGGGACTTGGGAGCTGTTTTTT. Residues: CASSLWGTSGTWELFF. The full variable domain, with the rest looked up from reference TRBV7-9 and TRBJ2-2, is DTGVSQNPRHKITKRGQNVTFRCDPISEHNRLYWYRQTLGQGPEFLTYFQNEAQLEKSRLLSDRFSAERPKGSFSTLEIQRTEQGDSAMYLCASSLWGTSGTWELFFGEGSRLTVL.

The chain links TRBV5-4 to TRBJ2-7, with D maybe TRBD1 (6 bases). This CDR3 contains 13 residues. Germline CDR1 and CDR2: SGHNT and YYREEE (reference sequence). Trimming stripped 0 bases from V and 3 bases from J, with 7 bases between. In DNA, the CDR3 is TGTGCCAGCAGCTTGGGACAGGTCTACGAGCAGTACTTC. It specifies CASSLGQVYEQYF.

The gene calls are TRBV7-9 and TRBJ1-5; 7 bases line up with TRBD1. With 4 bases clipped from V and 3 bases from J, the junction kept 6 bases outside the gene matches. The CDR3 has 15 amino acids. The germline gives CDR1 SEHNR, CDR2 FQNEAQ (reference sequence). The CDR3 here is CASSSNGQDNQPQHF. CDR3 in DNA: TGTGCCAGCAGCTCCAACGGACAGGACAATCAGCCCCAGCATTTT.

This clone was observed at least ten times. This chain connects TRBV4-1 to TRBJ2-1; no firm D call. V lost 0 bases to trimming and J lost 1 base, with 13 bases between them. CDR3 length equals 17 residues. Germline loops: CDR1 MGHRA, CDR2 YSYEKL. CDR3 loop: CASSQDPGRQSYNEQFF. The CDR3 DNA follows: TGCGCCAGCAGCCAAGATCCCGGGCGGCAGTCCTACAATGAGCAGTTCTTC.

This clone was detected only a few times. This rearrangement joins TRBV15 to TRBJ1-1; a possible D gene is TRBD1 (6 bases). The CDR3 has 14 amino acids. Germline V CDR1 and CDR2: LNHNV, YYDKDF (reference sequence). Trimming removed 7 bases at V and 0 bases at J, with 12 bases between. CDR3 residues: CATTPGHVNTEAFF. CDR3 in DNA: TGTGCCACCACCCCGGGACATGTGAACACTGAAGCTTTCTTT.

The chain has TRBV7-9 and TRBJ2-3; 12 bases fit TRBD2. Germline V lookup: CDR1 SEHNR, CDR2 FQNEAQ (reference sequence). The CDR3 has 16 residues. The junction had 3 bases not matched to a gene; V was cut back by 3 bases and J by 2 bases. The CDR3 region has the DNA TGTGCCAGCAGCTTCTGGACTAGCGGGAACACAGATACGCAGTATTTT. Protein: CASSFWTSGNTDTQYF.

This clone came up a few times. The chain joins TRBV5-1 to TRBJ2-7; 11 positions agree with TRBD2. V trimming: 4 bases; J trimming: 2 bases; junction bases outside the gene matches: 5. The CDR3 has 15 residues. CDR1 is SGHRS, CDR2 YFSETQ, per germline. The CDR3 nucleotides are TGCGCCAGCAGCGAGGGGACTAGCGGCACCTACGAGCAGTACTTC. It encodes CASSEGTSGTYEQYF. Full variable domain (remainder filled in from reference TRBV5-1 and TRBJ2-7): KAGVTQTPRYLIKTRGQQVTLSCSPISGHRSVSWYQQTPGQGLQFLFEYFSETQRNKGNFPGRFSGRQFSNSRSEMNVSTLELGDSALYLCASSEGTSGTYEQYFGPGTRLTVT.

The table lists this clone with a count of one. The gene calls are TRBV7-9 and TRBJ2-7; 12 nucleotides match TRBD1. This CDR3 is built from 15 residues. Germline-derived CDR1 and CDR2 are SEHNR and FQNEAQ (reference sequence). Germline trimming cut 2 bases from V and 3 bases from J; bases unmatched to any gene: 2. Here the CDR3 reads CASSLWDRGLYEQYF. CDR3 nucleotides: TGTGCCAGCAGCTTATGGGACAGGGGGCTCTACGAGCAGTACTTC.

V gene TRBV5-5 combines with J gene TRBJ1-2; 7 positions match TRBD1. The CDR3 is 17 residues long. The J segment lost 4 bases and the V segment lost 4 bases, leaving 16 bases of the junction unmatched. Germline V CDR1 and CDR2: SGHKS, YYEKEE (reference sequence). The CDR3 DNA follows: TGTGCCAGCAGCCCTGGGACAGCTCCCGCTGGGCCCTATGGCTACACCTTC. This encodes CASSPGTAPAGPYGYTF.

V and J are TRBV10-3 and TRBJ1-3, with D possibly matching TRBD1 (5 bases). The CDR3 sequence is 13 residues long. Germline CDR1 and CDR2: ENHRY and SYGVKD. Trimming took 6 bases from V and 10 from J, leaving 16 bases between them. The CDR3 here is CAIRGTGTGTIYF. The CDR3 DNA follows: TGTGCCATCAGGGGGACCGGGACCGGGACCATATATTTT.

Here the CDR3 DNA reads TGTGCCAGCAGTGAAGGCAGGGCCGTTGAAAAACTGTTTTTT. Translation: CASSEGRAVEKLFF. The chain employs TRBV2 and TRBJ1-4, with D maybe TRBD1 (5 bases). V lost 1 base and J 7 bases, leaving 10 bases between the germline ends. Per germline, CDR1 SNHLY and CDR2 FYNNEI. This CDR3 region has 14 residues.

CDR3 amino acids: CASSSGQGQETQYF. DNA of the CDR3: TGCGCCAGCAGTTCGGGACAGGGGCAAGAGACCCAGTACTTC. The chain recombines TRBV5-1 with TRBJ2-5; 10 bases align to TRBD1. The CDR3 covers 14 residues. The junction had 3 bases not matched to a gene; V was cut back by 5 bases and J by 2 bases. Germline assignment: CDR1 SGHRS and CDR2 YFSETQ.

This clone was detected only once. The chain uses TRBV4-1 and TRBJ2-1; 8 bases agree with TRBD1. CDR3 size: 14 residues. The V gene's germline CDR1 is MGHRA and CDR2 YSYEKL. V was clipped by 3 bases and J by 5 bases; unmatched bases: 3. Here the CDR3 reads CASSQVGQDNEQFF. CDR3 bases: TGCGCCAGCAGCCAGGTGGGACAGGACAATGAGCAGTTCTTC.